This TCR beta chain was sequenced in a study of CD8 T cells in ankylosing spondylitis. Study results and limitations: Clones linked with disease were CD8+ and fairly uncommon in the peripheral blood. Seemingly characteristic of ankylosing spondylitis blood was a TCR beta motif consisting of 7 or 8 highly homologous variants. Matched synovial fluid from ankylosing spondylitis patients was reported to be enriched for disease-linked clones. In synovial fluid and blood from reactive arthritis, some motif variants were previously reported.

CDR1 is MGHRA and CDR2 is YSYEKL in the germline V gene. This CDR3 is 14 amino acids long. With V trimmed by 4 bases and J by 2 bases, 4 bases remained unmatched. Quantitative 5'-RACE with molecular barcodes produced the TCR beta libraries. One entry per CDR3 protein results from TCRdb running MiXCR on the 5' RACE reads. The sample gives some 130,000 distinct CDR3 sequences, 17% of which show up once; roughly a third is in the top ten. This clonotype appeared many times. Its antigen is not known. J is TRBJ2-7 and V is TRBV4-1, with 8 positions matching TRBD1. Specimen: blood, either unsorted or a sorted T cell fraction (not recorded which). The receptor's source is a male donor with ankylosing spondylitis. CDR3 nucleotide sequence: TGCGCCAGCAGCCCCGGACAGGGAGCCTACGAGCAGTACTTC. This gives the protein CASSPGQGAYEQYF.